This T cell receptor beta chain was captured in a study of shared clonotypes between healthy human individuals. General study findings and limits: Generally, naive subsets came out with larger estimated richness than memory subsets.

Concerning this clone itself: Its target is unknown.

The naive CD8 population came from CD45RO-negative cells selected for CCR7, without terminally differentiated effector memory CD45RA+ cells. The assay was carried out at the deep level. The table came from immunoSEQ multiplex PCR; TCRdb's copy has only in-frame clones and leaves some out. The sample contains about 590,000 clones, nearly 97% of which appear only once. Sequencing was carried out using naive CD8+ T cells sorted from blood. This clonotype originated in a woman under 40 in good health.

As DNA, the CDR3 is TGTGCCAGTAGTATTATGGGGGGCGAACCGGGACTAGCGGTTGGTAATGAGCAGTTCTTC. This encodes CASSIMGGEPGLAVGNEQFF. The chain employs TRBV19 and TRBJ2-1; 11 positions match TRBD2. The length of the CDR3 is 20 residues. V was pared by 3 bases and J by 7 bases, with 20 bases of the junction left unmatched. Germline loops: CDR1 LNHDA, CDR2 SQIVND (reference sequence).